This is a list of T cell receptor beta chains from one sample in a study of T cell responses to AZD1222 COVID-19 vaccine. TCRdb's copy holds only in-frame clones and misses some; the assay was immunoSEQ multiplex PCR. The sample lists around 130,000 clones; almost 95% were seen once. The input for sequencing was peripheral blood, taken on day 0 of AZD1222 vaccination. These receptors came from an adult in good health. The CDR3 runs from the conserved cysteine through the conserved F or W. Fields, in order: CDR3 length, V gene, J gene, D gene, CDR3 protein. D genes are given only for firm matches.

len: 15; v_gene: TRBV7-9; j_gene: TRBJ2-6; d_gene: NA; CDR3aa: CASTGGTKGANVLTF
len: 14; v_gene: TRBV7-9; j_gene: TRBJ1-1; d_gene: NA; CDR3aa: CASSAQTENTEAFF
len: 18; v_gene: TRBV14; j_gene: TRBJ2-6; d_gene: TRBD2; CDR3aa: CASSRAGGHISGANVLTF
len: 14; v_gene: TRBV19; j_gene: TRBJ2-2; d_gene: NA; CDR3aa: CASSMTRNTGELFF
len: 13; v_gene: TRBV27; j_gene: TRBJ1-2; d_gene: TRBD1; CDR3aa: CASSSYRGYGYTF
len: 17; v_gene: TRBV4-1; j_gene: TRBJ2-1; d_gene: TRBD2; CDR3aa: CASSQTLTSGSANEQFF
len: 18; v_gene: TRBV6-1; j_gene: TRBJ2-3; d_gene: TRBD2; CDR3aa: CASSVREGTSGLRRTQYF
len: 19; v_gene: TRBV10-3; j_gene: TRBJ2-1; d_gene: TRBD2; CDR3aa: CAITPGLTSGLDSYNEQFF
len: 13; v_gene: TRBV7-2; j_gene: TRBJ1-1; d_gene: NA; CDR3aa: CASSSRSASEAFF
len: 15; v_gene: TRBV6-5; j_gene: TRBJ1-1; d_gene: TRBD1; CDR3aa: CASSSVRTGTDEAFF
len: 15; v_gene: TRBV5-1; j_gene: TRBJ2-7; d_gene: NA; CDR3aa: CASSLGIRDWNEQYF
len: 14; v_gene: TRBV24-1; j_gene: TRBJ1-2; d_gene: TRBD1; CDR3aa: CATSDPDRNYGYTF
len: 15; v_gene: TRBV5-4; j_gene: TRBJ1-2; d_gene: TRBD1; CDR3aa: CASSLGQGAPYGYTF
len: 16; v_gene: TRBV15; j_gene: TRBJ1-2; d_gene: TRBD1; CDR3aa: CATSRGGQGLNYGYTF
len: 15; v_gene: TRBV3-1/TRBV3-2; j_gene: TRBJ1-2; d_gene: NA; CDR3aa: CASSQQVGANYGYTF
len: 15; v_gene: TRBV4-1; j_gene: TRBJ1-2; d_gene: TRBD1; CDR3aa: CASSVQGVQNYGYTF
len: 14; v_gene: TRBV29-1; j_gene: TRBJ1-5; d_gene: TRBD1; CDR3aa: CSVEDRGSNQPQHF
len: 11; v_gene: TRBV19; j_gene: TRBJ1-2; d_gene: NA; CDR3aa: CASSGLGGYTF
len: 17; v_gene: TRBV5-1; j_gene: TRBJ1-2; d_gene: TRBD1; CDR3aa: CASSSSGTGATGYGYTF
len: 15; v_gene: TRBV5-5; j_gene: TRBJ1-2; d_gene: NA; CDR3aa: CASSFPGVASDGYTF
len: 11; v_gene: TRBV6-1; j_gene: TRBJ1-1; d_gene: NA; CDR3aa: CASSEYTEAFF
len: 13; v_gene: TRBV6-1; j_gene: TRBJ1-1; d_gene: NA; CDR3aa: CASSEFTGTEAFF